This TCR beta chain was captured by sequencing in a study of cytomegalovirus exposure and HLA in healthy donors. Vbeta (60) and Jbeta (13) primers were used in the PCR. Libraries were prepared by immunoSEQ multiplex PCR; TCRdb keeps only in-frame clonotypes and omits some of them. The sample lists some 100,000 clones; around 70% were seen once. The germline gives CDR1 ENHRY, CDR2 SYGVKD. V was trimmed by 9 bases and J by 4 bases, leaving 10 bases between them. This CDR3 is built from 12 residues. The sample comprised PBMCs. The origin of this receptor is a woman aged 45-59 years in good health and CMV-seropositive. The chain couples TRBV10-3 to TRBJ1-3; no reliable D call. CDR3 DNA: TGTGCCATATGGGAGAACGGAAACACCATATATTTT. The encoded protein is CAIWENGNTIYF.